What follows are 24 T cell receptor beta chains derived from one specimen sequenced in a study of PD-1 blockade in mismatch repair-deficient tumors. Sequencing used immunoSEQ multiplex PCR; TCRdb keeps in-frame clones, though not all of them. This table holds more than 40,000 clones, roughly three quarters found once. Sequences were derived from peripheral blood, sampled 4 weeks after starting pembrolizumab. Source of these receptors: an adult with mismatch repair-deficient cancer.

The chain uses TRBV7-2 and TRBJ1-5; no clear D. The V end lost 2 bases, the J end lost 5 bases, and 7 bases lay between the germline ends. Germline-derived CDR1 and CDR2 are SGHTA and FQGNSA. The CDR3 is 13 residues long. The CDR3 protein is CASSLQWHQPQHF. The CDR3 DNA follows: TGTGCCAGCAGCTTACAGTGGCATCAGCCCCAGCATTTT.

V and J are TRBV13 and TRBJ1-2; D possibly corresponds to TRBD1 (5 bases). V shed 3 bases and J shed 4 bases, with 15 bases lying between them. In germline, CDR1 is PRHDT, CDR2 FYEKMQ (reference sequence). The CDR3 covers 15 residues. The CDR3 reads CASSLRIGGSYGYTF. The DNA for the CDR3 is TGTGCCAGCAGCTTGCGGATCGGGGGGAGCTATGGCTACACCTTC.

The chain has TRBV7-8 and TRBJ2-1, with 9 bases lining up with TRBD2. CDR1 is SGHVS and CDR2 is FQNEAQ in the germline V gene. V trimming: 1 base; J trimming: 3 bases; junction bases outside the gene matches: 7. The CDR3 consists of 17 residues. The CDR3 DNA sequence: TGTGCCAGCAGCTTAGTATCTAGCGGGACATACTACAATGAGCAGTTCTTC. This encodes CASSLVSSGTYYNEQFF.

The chain joins TRBV11-1 to TRBJ2-3; the match to TRBD1 covers 8 bases. The V segment lost 1 base and the J segment 4 bases; nucleotides outside the gene matches: 7. Germline CDR1 is SGHAT and CDR2 is FQDESV (reference sequence). The CDR3 spans 16 residues. The CDR3 reads CASSLVRTGKADTQYF. CDR3 coding DNA: TGTGCCAGCAGCTTAGTCAGGACAGGGAAGGCAGATACGCAGTATTTT.

This clone was seen more than once but under ten times. CDR3: CASSYWSGNEQYF. DNA of the CDR3: TGTGCCAGCAGTTACTGGAGCGGGAACGAGCAGTACTTC. The rearrangement uses TRBV6-5 and TRBJ2-7; 7 nucleotides agree with TRBD2. V lost 1 base, J lost 5 bases, and 2 bases stayed unmatched. Looked up from germline, CDR1 is MNHEY and CDR2 is SVGAGI. This CDR3 has 13 amino acids.

This sequence joins TRBV30 and TRBJ1-1; D is ambiguous. Germline assignment: CDR1 GTSNPN and CDR2 SVGIG (reference sequence). Deletions cut 1 base from V and 0 bases from J, with 6 bases between. This CDR3 has 13 amino acids. CDR3 nucleotides: TGTGCCTGGAGTGGAGCTCTGAACACTGAAGCTTTCTTT. It encodes CAWSGALNTEAFF.

The chain has TRBV6-1 and TRBJ2-7; 7 bases agree with TRBD1. Unmatched junction bases numbered 8, after V lost 4 bases and J lost 2 bases. Germline CDR1 MNHNS, CDR2 SASEGT. This CDR3 has 15 amino acids. DNA for the CDR3: TGTGCCAGCAGTGCCCGGGACAGCAATGCCTACGAGCAGTACTTC. Translated, it gives CASSARDSNAYEQYF.

The chain links TRBV11-2 to TRBJ1-1; the D is unclear. CDR1 and CDR2 from the germline V gene are SGHAT and FQNNGV. The CDR3 has 12 amino acids. The V and J ends lost 1 base and 7 bases respectively, with 7 bases between them. The CDR3 coding sequence is TGTGCCAGCAGCTTAGGGCCGCGTGAAGCTTTCTTT. Protein sequence: CASSLGPREAFF.

This sequence joins TRBV9 and TRBJ2-1; TRBD1 agrees at 8 bases. Germline assignment: CDR1 SGDLS and CDR2 YYNGEE. V gave up 3 bases and J gave up 7 bases; unmatched junction bases: 6. CDR3 length: 14 amino acids. CDR3 coding DNA: TGTGCCAGCAGCGCGACGACAGGGGAAAATGAGCAGTTCTTC. Amino acid sequence: CASSATTGENEQFF.

The chain uses TRBV2 and TRBJ2-1, with TRBD2 as a possible D gene (5 bases). V was pared by 5 bases and J by 10 bases, with 15 bases between. Looked up from germline, CDR1 is SNHLY and CDR2 is FYNNEI. The CDR3 length is 13 residues. In DNA form, the CDR3 reads TGTGCCAGCAGTTGGCTAGCTGGGAAGGAGCAGTTCTTC. Amino acids: CASSWLAGKEQFF.

The rearrangement uses TRBV6-1 and TRBJ2-7; D may be TRBD1 (6 bases). Germline V lookup: CDR1 MNHNS, CDR2 SASEGT. CDR3 size: 15 residues. Deletions cut 4 bases from V and 0 bases from J, with 13 bases between. CDR3 DNA sequence: TGTGCCAGCAGTGGCCTTACAGGGCACTCCTACGAGCAGTACTTC. This codes for CASSGLTGHSYEQYF.

This clone was counted a few times. V gene TRBV7-9 combines with J gene TRBJ2-2; D remains ambiguous. CDR3 length: 13 amino acids. Deletions cut 4 bases from V and 3 bases from J, with 6 bases between. Germline CDR1 reads SEHNR; CDR2 reads FQNEAQ (reference sequence). The CDR3 reads CASSSADTGELFF. The CDR3 bases are TGTGCCAGCAGCTCCGCCGACACCGGGGAGCTGTTTTTT.

J is TRBJ2-2 and V is TRBV7-3, with 8 bases lining up with TRBD2. The CDR3 has 18 amino acids. The V and J ends lost 2 bases and 5 bases, in that order; junction bases with no gene match: 13. Germline lookup yields CDR1 SGHTA and CDR2 FQGTGA. CDR3 nucleotide sequence: TGTGCCAGCAGCTTAGCGGCACCGGGACTAGGGGGAACCGGGGAGCTGTTTTTT. This gives the protein CASSLAAPGLGGTGELFF. The complete variable domain, with remaining parts taken from reference TRBV7-3 and TRBJ2-2, reads GAGVSQTPSNKVTEKGKYVELRCDPISGHTALYWYRQSLGQGPEFLIYFQGTGAADDSGLPNDRFFAVRPEGSVSTLKIQRTERGDSAVYLCASSLAAPGLGGTGELFFGEGSRLTVL.

This clone was detected once. The V gene is TRBV20-1, the J gene TRBJ2-1; D possibly uses TRBD1 or TRBD2 (5 bases each). This CDR3 comprises 11 residues. The V end was cut by 3 bases, the J end by 10 bases, with 10 bases between. Germline CDR1 and CDR2: DFQATT and SNEGSKA (reference sequence). The CDR3 sequence is CSARHRGEQFF. The DNA of the CDR3 is TGCAGTGCTAGGCACCGGGGCGAGCAGTTCTTC.

There are a few counts of this clone. The genes are TRBV7-9 and TRBJ1-2; D possibly corresponds to TRBD1 (5 bases). There are 15 residues in the CDR3. Germline assignment: CDR1 SEHNR and CDR2 FQNEAQ (reference sequence). Trimming took off 2 bases at V and 0 bases at J, with 10 bases between the two ends. CDR3: CASSLSTGTNYGYTF. The CDR3 nucleotides read TGTGCCAGCAGCTTAAGTACAGGCACTAACTATGGCTACACCTTC.

The rearrangement uses TRBV4-1 and TRBJ2-7, with D possibly TRBD1 on 5 matching bases. With 4 bases removed from V and 2 bases from J, the gap between germline ends came to 12 bases. The CDR3 length is 14 residues. In germline, CDR1 is MGHRA, CDR2 YSYEKL. The CDR3, as DNA: TGCGCCAGCAGCCTAGGGGCCCCCCCCTACGAGCAGTACTTC. This translates into CASSLGAPPYEQYF.

This chain uses TRBV6-4 with TRBJ2-1; D is perhaps TRBD2 (6 bases). This CDR3 is 14 amino acids long. Per germline, CDR1 MRHNA and CDR2 SNTAGT. V dropped 2 bases and J dropped 1 base, with 6 bases sitting between them. The CDR3 sequence is CASSDGLSYNEQFF. In nucleotides, the CDR3 is TGTGCCAGCAGTGACGGACTATCCTACAATGAGCAGTTCTTC.

The chain uses TRBV9 and TRBJ2-6; D gene unclear. V was trimmed by 3 bases and J by 0 bases, leaving 7 bases between them. The V gene's germline CDR1 is SGDLS and CDR2 YYNGEE. This CDR3 is built from 15 residues. CDR3 in amino acids: CASSEGNSGANVLTF. The CDR3 DNA reads TGTGCCAGCAGCGAGGGAAACTCTGGGGCCAACGTCCTGACTTTC.

The chain recombines TRBV2 with TRBJ2-7; D is uncertain. V dropped 7 bases and J dropped 1 base, with 14 bases sitting between them. This CDR3 comprises 14 residues. The V gene's germline CDR1 is SNHLY and CDR2 FYNNEI. In DNA form, the CDR3 reads TGTGCCAGCACTCCCGATCGCTATTCCTACGAGCAGTACTTC. It specifies CASTPDRYSYEQYF.

This clone has a single count. CDR3 DNA: TGCAGCGTTGAAGGCGGGACAGGGAATGAAAAACTGTTTTTT. Translating it yields CSVEGGTGNEKLFF. V gene TRBV29-1 combines with J gene TRBJ1-4; 9 positions match TRBD1. The CDR3 contains 14 residues. V lost 1 base and J lost 5; bases outside the gene matches: 2. CDR1 SQVTM and CDR2 ANQGSEA come from the germline V gene.

The chain is built from TRBV5-1 and TRBJ2-5; D may be TRBD1 or TRBD2 (5 bases each). Trimming removed 3 bases at V and 5 bases at J, with 14 bases between. Germline CDR1 and CDR2: SGHRS and YFSETQ. The CDR3 runs to 14 residues. CDR3 sequence reads: CASSSPDRGETQYF. As DNA, the CDR3 is TGCGCCAGCAGCTCGCCAGACAGAGGGGAGACCCAGTACTTC.

The V gene is TRBV6-6, the J gene TRBJ2-7; 8 bases fit TRBD2. With V trimmed by 7 bases and J by 3 bases, 8 bases remained unmatched. Per germline, CDR1 MNHNY and CDR2 SVGAGI (reference sequence). This CDR3 is 14 amino acids long. CDR3 region: CASKQAGALYEQYF. CDR3 nucleotides: TGTGCCAGCAAACAAGCGGGAGCTCTCTACGAGCAGTACTTC.

The chain links TRBV6-1 to TRBJ2-7, with D uncertain. The CDR3 is 14 residues long. Trimming pared 2 bases from V and 1 base from J, leaving 9 bases between. CDR1 MNHNS and CDR2 SASEGT come from the germline V gene. CDR3 DNA: TGTGCCAGCAGTGAATCGGTACAGTCCTACGAGCAGTACTTC. Its translation: CASSESVQSYEQYF.

The CDR3 DNA reads TGTGCCAGCAGCTGGGTGGGGGACAGGCGGACCAATGAGCAGTTCTTC. Protein: CASSWVGDRRTNEQFF. J is TRBJ2-1 and V is TRBV5-4, with TRBD1 identical over 8 bases. V trimming: 3 bases; J trimming: 6 bases; junction bases outside the gene matches: 11. Germline CDR1 is SGHNT and CDR2 is YYREEE (reference sequence). This CDR3 has 16 residues.